The 3 T cell receptor beta chains listed next were all sequenced from one sample in a study of identical twins. TCRdb fed the 5' RACE reads into MiXCR, producing one record per CDR3 protein. The data show 350,000 to 400,000 distinct CDR3 sequences, approximately 9.1% seen once. Material for sequencing was naive T cells sorted from blood. All receptors derive from a woman aged 45 to 65 in good health.

CDR3 sequence (DNA): TGTGCCAGCAGCCAAGTGGGGGGAAAGGGCGACCAGTACTTC. It encodes CASSQVGGKGDQYF. The gene calls are TRBV3-1 and TRBJ2-7; weak D call: TRBD2 (6 bases). There are 14 residues in the CDR3. Germline V gene sequence: CDR1 LGHDT, CDR2 YNNKEL (reference sequence). V lost 1 base and J 10 bases, leaving 17 bases between the germline ends.

About this clonotype itself: Given a much more abundant clone one base away, this may be a read error. V and J are TRBV29-1 and TRBJ2-2; 8 nucleotides agree with TRBD2. Germline CDR1 is SQVTM and CDR2 is ANQGSEA. The J segment lost 1 base and the V segment lost 8 bases, leaving 3 bases of the junction unmatched. This CDR3 is built from 13 residues. CDR3 coding DNA: TGCAGCACCCGGGGGGGGAACACCGGGGAGCTGTTTTTT. This gives the protein CSTRGGNTGELFF.

This clonotype came up many times. V gene TRBV5-1 combines with J gene TRBJ1-2, with D possibly matching TRBD1 (6 bases). The V gene lost 0 bases and the J gene lost 4 bases, with 13 bases spanning the gap. Germline CDR1 SGHRS, CDR2 YFSETQ. The CDR3 consists of 15 residues. The CDR3 is CASSLARGGTYGYTF. The DNA for the CDR3 is TGCGCCAGCAGCTTGGCCAGGGGAGGGACCTATGGCTACACCTTC.